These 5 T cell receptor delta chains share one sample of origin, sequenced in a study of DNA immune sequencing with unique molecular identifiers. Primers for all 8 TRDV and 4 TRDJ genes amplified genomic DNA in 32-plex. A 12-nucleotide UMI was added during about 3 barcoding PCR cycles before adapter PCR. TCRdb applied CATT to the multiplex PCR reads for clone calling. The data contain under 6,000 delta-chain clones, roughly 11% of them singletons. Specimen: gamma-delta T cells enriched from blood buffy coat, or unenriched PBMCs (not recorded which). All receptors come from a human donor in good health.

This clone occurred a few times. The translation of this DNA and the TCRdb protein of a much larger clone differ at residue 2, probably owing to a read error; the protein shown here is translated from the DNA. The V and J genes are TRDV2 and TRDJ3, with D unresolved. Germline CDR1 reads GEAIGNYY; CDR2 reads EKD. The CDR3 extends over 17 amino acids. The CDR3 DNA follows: TGTTCCTGTGACACATCGCCCCCCTCCTGGGACACCCGACAGATGTTTTTC. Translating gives CSCDTSPPSWDTRQMFF.

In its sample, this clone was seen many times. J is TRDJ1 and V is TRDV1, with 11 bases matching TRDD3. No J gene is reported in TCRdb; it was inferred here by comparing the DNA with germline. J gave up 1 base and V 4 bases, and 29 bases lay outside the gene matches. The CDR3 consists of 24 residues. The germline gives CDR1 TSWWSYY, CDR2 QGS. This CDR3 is CALGAFLRPAWGTGGYTGTDKLIF. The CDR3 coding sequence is TGTGCTCTTGGGGCCTTCCTACGACCTGCGTGGGGTACTGGGGGATATACAGGCACCGATAAACTCATCTTT.

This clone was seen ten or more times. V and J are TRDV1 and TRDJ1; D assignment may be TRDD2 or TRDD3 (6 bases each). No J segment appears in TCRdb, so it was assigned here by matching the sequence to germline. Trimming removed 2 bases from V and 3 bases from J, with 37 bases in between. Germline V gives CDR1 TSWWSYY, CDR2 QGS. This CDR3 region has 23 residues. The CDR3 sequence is CALGEKWILRAYWDASGSDKLIF. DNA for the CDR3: TGTGCTCTTGGGGAAAAGTGGATCCTACGTGCGTACTGGGATGCCTCGGGGTCCGATAAACTCATCTTT.

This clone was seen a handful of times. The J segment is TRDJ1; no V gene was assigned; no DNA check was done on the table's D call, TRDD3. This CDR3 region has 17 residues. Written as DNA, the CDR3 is TGTGCTCTTGGGGAACCGTACTGGGGGGAACCAACCGATAAACTCATCTTT. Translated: CALGEPYWGEPTDKLIF.

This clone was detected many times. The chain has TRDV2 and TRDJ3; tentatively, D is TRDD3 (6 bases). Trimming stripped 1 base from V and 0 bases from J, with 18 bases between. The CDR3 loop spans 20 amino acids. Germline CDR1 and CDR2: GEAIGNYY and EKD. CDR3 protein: CACDTADTGRRSWDTRQMFF. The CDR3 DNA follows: TGTGCCTGTGACACGGCGGATACTGGGAGACGCTCCTGGGACACCCGACAGATGTTTTTC.